Listed here are 27 T cell receptor beta chains from one sample, sequenced in a study of blood T cell repertoires in COVID-19. Generated by immunoSEQ multiplex PCR, the TCRdb table keeps only in-frame clones and is missing some. In the table there are about 180,000 clones, about 86% of which are singletons. Sequenced input: peripheral blood. The receptors originated from a woman in her thirties with active or convalescent COVID-19.

This chain connects TRBV2 to TRBJ1-2, with 8 nucleotides matching TRBD1. V was pared by 5 bases and J by 0 bases, with 5 bases of the junction left unmatched. This CDR3 contains 15 residues. Germline V CDR1 and CDR2: SNHLY, FYNNEI. The DNA of the CDR3 is TGTGCCAGCAGTCGGACAGGGCTCACTAACTATGGCTACACCTTC. This encodes CASSRTGLTNYGYTF.

V gene TRBV15 combines with J gene TRBJ2-7, with TRBD1 matching 7 bases. V shed 3 bases, J shed 6 bases, and the junction held 8 bases outside the gene matches. Germline-derived CDR1 and CDR2 are LNHNV and YYDKDF (reference sequence). The length of the CDR3 is 14 residues. The CDR3 sequence is CATSRDFRDSEQYF. In DNA form, the CDR3 reads TGTGCCACCAGCAGGGATTTCCGGGACAGCGAGCAGTACTTC.

The V gene is TRBV5-5, the J gene TRBJ1-2; tentatively, D is TRBD1 (5 bases). This CDR3 comprises 13 residues. V was cut by 1 base and J by 7 bases, with 11 bases left in between. Germline values: CDR1 SGHKS, CDR2 YYEKEE (reference sequence). The CDR3 reads CASSLYGGGGYTF. The DNA of the CDR3 is TGTGCCAGCAGCTTGTACGGGGGAGGTGGCTACACCTTC.

V and J are TRBV6-5 and TRBJ2-7, with D tentatively TRBD2 (6 bases). The V end lost 0 bases, the J end lost 1 base, and 7 bases lay between the germline ends. The CDR3 totals 14 residues. The germline gives CDR1 MNHEY, CDR2 SVGAGI. CDR3 sequence reads: CASSYSGGSYEQYF. CDR3 in DNA: TGTGCCAGCAGTTACTCGGGGGGTTCCTACGAGCAGTACTTC.

V usage is TRBV30 and J usage is TRBJ2-6; D perhaps matches TRBD1 (5 bases). This CDR3 has 15 residues. The V end lost 5 bases, the J end lost 4 bases, and 15 bases lay between the germline ends. Germline lookup yields CDR1 GTSNPN and CDR2 SVGIG (reference sequence). The CDR3 region has the DNA TGTGCCTGGTACAGGATCTATTCCGGGGCCAACGTCCTGACTTTC. This gives the protein CAWYRIYSGANVLTF.

The CDR3 coding sequence is TGTGCCAGTAGTATCCGGAGGACAGGGCCAATGAACACTGAAGCTTTCTTT. This gives the protein CASSIRRTGPMNTEAFF. This rearrangement joins TRBV19 to TRBJ1-1, with 8 positions matching TRBD1. CDR3 length: 17 amino acids. With 3 bases clipped from V and 0 bases from J, the junction kept 9 bases outside the gene matches. Germline V gene data show CDR1 as LNHDA and CDR2 as SQIVND (reference sequence).

This rearrangement joins TRBV6-5 to TRBJ2-7, with TRBD2 matching over 7 bases. The CDR3 runs to 16 residues. CDR1 and CDR2 (germline): MNHEY, SVGAGI. The ends lost 0 bases at V and 2 bases at J; junction bases unmatched: 7. DNA for the CDR3: TGTGCCAGCAGTTACTCGAGTGTTGGGGGGGCCTACGAGCAGTACTTC. Amino acids: CASSYSSVGGAYEQYF.

The rearrangement uses TRBV15 and TRBJ2-5, with a possible D match to TRBD2 (5 bases). V was shortened by 1 base and J by 1 base, with 13 bases between the two germline ends. CDR3 length: 16 amino acids. CDR1 and CDR2 (germline): LNHNV, YYDKDF (reference sequence). The CDR3 here is CATSRGVVGSQETQYF. DNA for the CDR3: TGTGCCACCAGCAGAGGGGTCGTGGGGAGCCAAGAGACCCAGTACTTC.

The chain has TRBV21-1 and TRBJ2-1; the table's D call TRBD2 went unverified against the DNA. TRBV21-1 is termed a pseudogene. The CDR3 loop spans 18 amino acids. The CDR3 DNA sequence: TGTGCCAGCAGCATAAGACGTGGCAGAACGGGGTCCTACAATGAGCAGTTCTTC. This codes for CASSIRRGRTGSYNEQFF.

In this sample, this clone turned up many times. This rearrangement joins TRBV10-1 to TRBJ1-2; 7 bases agree with TRBD1. The junction had 14 bases not matched to a gene; V was cut back by 0 bases and J by 4 bases. The CDR3 is made up of 18 amino acids. Germline V lookup: CDR1 WNHNN, CDR2 SYGVQD (reference sequence). CDR3 residues: CASSESVRGPLYPYGYTF. The CDR3 nucleotides are TGCGCCAGCAGTGAGTCGGTAAGGGGGCCTCTGTATCCCTATGGCTACACCTTC.

This clone appeared a few times. The genes are TRBV27 and TRBJ2-2, with 10 nucleotides matching TRBD1. The V gene end was trimmed by 6 bases and the J gene end by 4 bases; junction bases not matched to a gene: 11. The CDR3 runs to 17 residues. Germline CDR1 reads MNHEY; CDR2 reads SMNVEV (reference sequence). In DNA, the CDR3 is TGTGCCAGCAGCCTCACCTCCGGGACAGGGGTCACCGGGGAGCTGTTTTTT. Its translation is CASSLTSGTGVTGELFF.

This chain connects TRBV7-9 to TRBJ2-5, with TRBD2 identical over 10 bases. V gave up 2 bases and J gave up 5 bases; unmatched junction bases: 8. Germline CDR1 and CDR2: SEHNR and FQNEAQ (reference sequence). The CDR3 is made up of 16 amino acids. CDR3 loop: CASSLFFSGRNETQYF. The CDR3 nucleotides read TGTGCCAGCAGCTTATTCTTTAGCGGGAGGAACGAGACCCAGTACTTC. The full variable domain, rest sourced from reference TRBV7-9 and TRBJ2-5, is DTGVSQNPRHKITKRGQNVTFRCDPISEHNRLYWYRQTLGQGPEFLTYFQNEAQLEKSRLLSDRFSAERPKGSFSTLEIQRTEQGDSAMYLCASSLFFSGRNETQYFGPGTRLLVL.

The J gene is TRBJ1-5, the V gene TRBV19; a weak D match, TRBD1 (5 bases). The CDR3 loop spans 15 amino acids. In germline, CDR1 is LNHDA, CDR2 SQIVND (reference sequence). The V gene lost 5 bases and the J gene lost 9 bases, with 20 bases spanning the gap. The CDR3 sequence: CASSLVSGAKWPQHF. Written as DNA, the CDR3 is TGTGCCAGTAGTCTGGTCTCTGGGGCAAAATGGCCCCAGCATTTT.

The V and J genes are TRBV13 and TRBJ1-2; perhaps TRBD1 as D (6 bases). From germline, CDR1 is PRHDT and CDR2 FYEKMQ (reference sequence). Trimming stripped 6 bases from V and 4 bases from J, with 15 bases between. This CDR3 contains 14 residues. The CDR3 sequence: CASRQTGPTYGYTF. The CDR3 DNA follows: TGTGCCAGCAGGCAAACAGGGCCTACCTATGGCTACACCTTC.

The chain couples TRBV6-5 to TRBJ2-1, with a tentative D call TRBD2 (5 bases). This CDR3 comprises 15 residues. Germline V gene lookup returns CDR1 MNHEY and CDR2 SVGAGI. V gave up 6 bases and J gave up 0 bases, with 12 bases separating them. CDR3 residues: CASSQTGSSYNEQFF. The CDR3, as DNA: TGTGCCAGCAGCCAAACTGGGAGCTCCTACAATGAGCAGTTCTTC.

V gene TRBV7-9 combines with J gene TRBJ2-7; 8 nucleotides match TRBD1. The CDR3 is 15 amino acids. Germline V lookup: CDR1 SEHNR, CDR2 FQNEAQ (reference sequence). J was trimmed by 3 bases and V by 0 bases; bases with no gene match: 4. The CDR3 region is CASSLAGTGIYEQYF. DNA for the CDR3: TGTGCCAGCAGCTTAGCGGGGACAGGAATCTACGAGCAGTACTTC.

The sample holds a few counts of this clone. The chain uses TRBV6-6 and TRBJ2-7, with 8 bases aligning to TRBD1. Germline CDR1 reads MNHNY; CDR2 reads SVGAGI (reference sequence). The CDR3 sequence is 14 residues long. The J segment lost 4 bases and the V segment lost 4 bases, leaving 6 bases of the junction unmatched. The CDR3 DNA sequence: TGTGCCAGCAGTTTCCGGGACAGGAGATACGAGCAGTACTTC. It yields the protein CASSFRDRRYEQYF.

The chain combines TRBV30 with TRBJ2-2; D possibly corresponds to TRBD1 (6 bases). The V end lost 6 bases, the J end lost 3 bases, and 14 bases lay between the germline ends. CDR1 is GTSNPN, CDR2 SVGIG, per germline (reference sequence). There are 14 residues in the CDR3. CDR3 residues: CACRQVWDTGELFF. The DNA of the CDR3 is TGTGCCTGCAGACAGGTCTGGGACACCGGGGAGCTGTTTTTT.

The chain joins TRBV19 to TRBJ1-1; D may be TRBD1 (6 bases). Trimming shortened V by 5 bases and J by 2 bases, and 18 bases separated the two germline ends. Germline CDR1 is LNHDA and CDR2 is SQIVND (reference sequence). The CDR3 runs to 16 residues. DNA of the CDR3: TGTGCCAGTAGTTCTGGCAGGGAGGGACATAACACTGAAGCTTTCTTT. This encodes CASSSGREGHNTEAFF.

This sequence joins TRBV29-1 and TRBJ2-3, with D tentatively TRBD1 (5 bases). Trimming shortened V by 5 bases and J by 1 base, and 13 bases separated the two germline ends. This CDR3 comprises 14 residues. Germline values: CDR1 SQVTM, CDR2 ANQGSEA. The CDR3 region is CSVLGHEGTDTQYF. The CDR3 DNA is TGCAGCGTTCTGGGGCATGAGGGCACAGATACGCAGTATTTT.

V usage is TRBV19 and J usage is TRBJ2-7, with 8 bases lining up with TRBD2. The CDR3 has 14 amino acids. Germline CDR1 reads LNHDA; CDR2 reads SQIVND (reference sequence). The ends lost 5 bases at V and 2 bases at J; junction bases unmatched: 5. This CDR3 is CASSASGSAYEQYF. In DNA form, the CDR3 reads TGTGCCAGTAGTGCTAGCGGGTCGGCCTACGAGCAGTACTTC.

The gene calls are TRBV6-5 and TRBJ1-1; the match to TRBD1 covers 9 bases. The germline gives CDR1 MNHEY, CDR2 SVGAGI. The junction had 3 bases not matched to a gene; V was cut back by 5 bases and J by 5 bases. The CDR3 is 13 amino acids. CDR3 DNA: TGTGCCAGCAGTAACGACAGGGGGACTGAAGCTTTCTTT. It specifies CASSNDRGTEAFF.

The genes are TRBV30 and TRBJ1-6; D gene uncertain. The CDR3 contains 13 residues. Trimming took off 2 bases at V and 5 bases at J, with 7 bases between the two ends. CDR1 and CDR2 (germline): GTSNPN, SVGIG (reference sequence). The CDR3, as DNA: TGTGCCTGGAGTATGGCAGATAATTCACCCCTCCACTTT. It specifies CAWSMADNSPLHF.

V and J are TRBV6-5 and TRBJ2-1, with 11 positions matching TRBD2. The CDR3 runs to 15 residues. Germline CDR1 and CDR2: MNHEY and SVGAGI. V lost 6 bases, J lost 4 bases, and 5 bases stayed unmatched. The CDR3 loop is CASRAGTSGYNEQFF. In DNA form, the CDR3 reads TGTGCCAGCAGGGCCGGGACTAGCGGTTACAATGAGCAGTTCTTC.

This chain joins TRBV29-1 and TRBJ1-5, with no clear D. Looked up from germline, CDR1 is SQVTM and CDR2 is ANQGSEA. The CDR3 sequence is 13 residues long. Trimming removed 6 bases from V and 1 base from J, with 10 bases in between. For the CDR3, the DNA is TGCAGCGTAGCGGAGACCAGCAATCAGCCCCAGCATTTT. Its translation: CSVAETSNQPQHF. Drawing the rest from reference TRBV29-1 and TRBJ1-5, the complete variable domain is SAVISQKPSRDICQRGTSLTIQCQVDSQVTMMFWYRQQPGQSLTLIATANQGSEATYESGFVIDKFPISRPNLTFSTLTVSNMSPEDSSIYLCSVAETSNQPQHFGDGTRLSIL.

This chain connects TRBV2 to TRBJ1-5; maybe TRBD1 (5 bases). CDR1 is SNHLY, CDR2 FYNNEI, per germline. The CDR3 totals 14 residues. V dropped 6 bases and J dropped 5 bases, with 14 bases sitting between them. CDR3 in amino acids: CASSVGWGDQPQHF. CDR3 coding DNA: TGTGCCAGCAGCGTTGGATGGGGGGATCAGCCCCAGCATTTT.

The chain has TRBV28 and TRBJ2-1; 9 nucleotides agree with TRBD2. The CDR3 runs to 17 residues. J was trimmed by 4 bases and V by 2 bases; bases with no gene match: 9. Looked up from germline, CDR1 is MDHEN and CDR2 is SYDVKM. The CDR3 spells CASSLIPGLAVYNEQFF. The CDR3 DNA follows: TGTGCCAGCAGTTTAATCCCGGGACTAGCAGTATACAATGAGCAGTTCTTC.